This TCR beta chain was obtained from a study of OX40 agonist ivuxolimab in advanced cancers. Overall study context: Patients were dosed with the agonistic anti-OX40 (CD134) antibody ivuxolimab. Two cutaneous melanoma patients and one hepatocellular carcinoma patient, three in all, had partial responses. General study points: The 0.1-3.0 mg/kg partial responders had among the lowest clonal expansion.

Concerning this clone itself: Its antigen remains unidentified.

Measured with immunoSEQ multiplex PCR; TCRdb has only the in-frame clones, and not every one. The table shows tens of thousands of clones, with around 90% occurring only once. The germline gives CDR1 MNHNS, CDR2 SASEGT. After removal of 1 base from V and 2 bases from J, the junction contained 4 bases not matched to a gene. The CDR3 has 15 residues. Sequencing was performed on CD4+ or CD8+ T cells sorted from blood, taken in a trial of the OX40 agonist ivuxolimab. V and J are TRBV6-1 and TRBJ2-7, with 8 bases identical to TRBD1. This TCR was sampled from an adult with an advanced solid tumor such as melanoma, head and neck, liver or kidney cancer. CDR3 nucleotides: TGTGCCAGCAGTGAAGGGCAGGGGGCTCCCTACGAGCAGTACTTC. It codes for CASSEGQGAPYEQYF.